The 25 T cell receptor beta chains in this list originate from one sample, sequenced in a study of blood T cells in healthy people across ages (dated by TCRdb to between 2015 and 2016). The library was built by means of 5' RACE. TCRdb names Illumina HiSeq 2500 as the instrument used. A second PCR of roughly 7 to 11 cycles was performed with a sample-barcoded 5' primer and a J-beta primer mix. The public reads were reprocessed in TCRdb via fastp at Q25 and MiXCR, keeping in-frame beta chains. Here each entry gathers all rows of one CDR3 protein and keeps the most common genes and DNA. The sample table holds 850,000 to 950,000 distinct CDR3 sequences, of which under 30% were seen once. 17% of the sample comes from the top ten. The specimen was blood. Receptor source: an elderly woman in good health.

This clonotype was counted ten times or more. The rearrangement uses TRBV7-6 and TRBJ2-1; 11 positions match TRBD2. CDR3 length equals 16 residues. From germline, CDR1 is SGHVS and CDR2 FNYEAQ. The J segment lost 9 bases and the V segment lost 5 bases, leaving 12 bases of the junction unmatched. Here the CDR3 DNA reads TGTGCCAGCAGCCCCCAATTAGCGGGGGGGCCACCTGAGCAGTTCTTC. Its translation: CASSPQLAGGPPEQFF.

This clonotype was counted at least ten times. The V gene is TRBV5-1, the J gene TRBJ2-5, with TRBD2 matching 11 bases. The CDR3 is made up of 17 amino acids. With V trimmed by 4 bases and J by 5 bases, 13 bases remained unmatched. Germline loops: CDR1 SGHRS, CDR2 YFSETQ. The CDR3 region has the DNA TGCGCCAGCAGCGCCGGGGCTAGCGGGGGGAAACGGGAGACCCAGTACTTC. Its translation is CASSAGASGGKRETQYF.

A remark on this clonotype: A much larger clone lies one base from this, so it may be a read error. The CDR3 reads CASSAGTSRGWVEQFF. CDR3 bases: TGTGCCAGCAGTGCCGGGACTAGCAGGGGGTGGGTTGAGCAGTTCTTC. This chain connects TRBV6-1 to TRBJ2-1; 9 bases match TRBD2. CDR1 and CDR2 (germline): MNHNS, SASEGT. The V and J ends lost 4 bases and 9 bases, in that order; junction bases with no gene match: 13. The CDR3 sequence is 16 residues long.

This clonotype was seen more than once but under ten times. V gene TRBV2 combines with J gene TRBJ1-4, with D perhaps TRBD1 (5 bases). Germline loops: CDR1 SNHLY, CDR2 FYNNEI. CDR3 size: 15 residues. Trimming took off 6 bases at V and 7 bases at J, with 18 bases between the two ends. CDR3 amino acids: CASSGGPGRGEKLFF. The CDR3, as DNA: TGTGCCAGCAGCGGGGGACCAGGGCGAGGTGAAAAACTGTTTTTT. Full variable domain (remainder filled in from reference TRBV2 and TRBJ1-4): EPEVTQTPSHQVTQMGQEVILRCVPISNHLYFYWYRQILGQKVEFLVSFYNNEISEKSEIFDDQFSVERPDGSNFTLKIRSTKLEDSAMYFCASSGGPGRGEKLFFGSGTQLSVL.

The table lists this clonotype with a count of one. This rearrangement joins TRBV30 to TRBJ1-2; TRBD1 aligns across 7 bases. V shed 5 bases, J shed 4 bases, and the junction held 7 bases outside the gene matches. Per the germline V gene, CDR1 is GTSNPN and CDR2 is SVGIG (reference sequence). The CDR3 length is 13 residues. The CDR3 protein is CAWGRGQSYGYTF. CDR3 nucleotide sequence: TGTGCCTGGGGTCGGGGACAGTCCTATGGCTACACCTTC.

Notes on this clonotype: An end of the junction does not agree with germline; a read error may underlie this. The rearrangement uses TRBV11-3 and TRBJ2-1, with a possible D match to TRBD1 (5 bases). Germline V CDR1 and CDR2: SGHNT, YENEEA. The CDR3 runs to 16 residues. The CDR3 DNA reads as TGTGCCGGCAGCTTAGGTTTTCAAGGGGTTGGGTATGAGCAGTTCTTC. Its protein product is CAGSLGFQGVGYEQFF.

This clonotype was counted between two and nine times. This chain uses TRBV6-1 with TRBJ2-4; a weak D match, TRBD1 (6 bases). The CDR3 has 16 amino acids. Between the trimmed V and J ends, which lost 2 bases and 13 bases, there was a span of 24 bases. Germline V lookup: CDR1 MNHNS, CDR2 SASEGT. The DNA for the CDR3 is TGTGCCAGCAGTGAATTTCGGACAGCTACCTACAATGAGCAGTACTTC. Translation: CASSEFRTATYNEQYF.

The rearrangement links TRBV5-1 to TRBJ2-3; 7 bases are a match to TRBD2. J lost 0 bases, V lost 4 bases, and 5 bases had no gene match. The germline V gene has CDR1 SGHRS and CDR2 YFSETQ. This CDR3 comprises 15 residues. The CDR3, as DNA: TGCGCCAGCAGCATTACTAGCGTCAGCACAGATACGCAGTATTTT. Its protein is CASSITSVSTDTQYF.

This clonotype was counted ten times or more. The chain employs TRBV10-3 and TRBJ1-5; 9 nucleotides align to TRBD1. V lost 4 bases to trimming and J lost 8 bases; unmatched junction nucleotides: 3. Germline V CDR1 and CDR2: ENHRY, SYGVKD. The length of the CDR3 is 13 residues. The CDR3 coding sequence is TGTGCCATCAGTGGGGGACAGGGCAAGCCCCAGCATTTT. Amino acid sequence: CAISGGQGKPQHF.

This clonotype was recorded many times. The chain has TRBV6-5 and TRBJ2-1; possibly TRBD1 for D (6 bases). The germline gives CDR1 MNHEY, CDR2 SVGAGI. The CDR3 contains 14 residues. V lost 5 bases to trimming and J lost 7 bases, with 15 bases between them. The CDR3 DNA reads TGTGCCAGCAGTGACTTGGGCAGGGGAAATGAGCAGTTCTTC. Translated, it gives CASSDLGRGNEQFF.

This rearrangement joins TRBV5-1 to TRBJ2-4; 10 positions match TRBD1. The CDR3 length is 16 residues. The germline V gene encodes CDR1 SGHRS and CDR2 YFSETQ. Germline trimming cut 4 bases from V and 3 bases from J; bases unmatched to any gene: 7. CDR3 DNA sequence: TGCGCCAGCAGCCCCGGACAGGGGGGTGGCAAAAACATTCAGTACTTC. This sequence encodes CASSPGQGGGKNIQYF.

The V call is TRBV7-2, the J call TRBJ2-7; maybe TRBD1 (6 bases). The V gene lost 3 bases and the J gene lost 2 bases, with 11 bases spanning the gap. This CDR3 region has 14 residues. Germline lookup yields CDR1 SGHTA and CDR2 FQGNSA. The CDR3 sequence: CASSFQPGAYEQYF. In DNA form, the CDR3 reads TGTGCCAGCAGCTTCCAGCCAGGGGCCTACGAGCAGTACTTC.

Details on this clonotype: With a much larger clone just one base away, this may be a read error. This sequence joins TRBV6-5 and TRBJ2-5; 10 bases line up with TRBD1. Unmatched junction bases numbered 14, after V lost 2 bases and J lost 11 bases. Germline CDR1 MNHEY, CDR2 SVGAGI. This CDR3 is built from 16 residues. For the CDR3, the DNA is TGTGCCAGCAGTTACGCCGGGACAGGGGTGGTGGGTGAGCAGTACTTC. Translating gives CASSYAGTGVVGEQYF.

The chain couples TRBV12-3 or TRBV12-4 to TRBJ2-1; D call uncertain. The V end was cut by 5 bases, the J end by 4 bases, with 12 bases between. This CDR3 comprises 14 residues. The CDR3 DNA is TGTGCCAGCAGTAACCGTCCCCCGTACAATGAGCAGTTCTTC. Amino acids: CASSNRPPYNEQFF.

This clonotype was seen many times. The rearrangement links TRBV6-2 or TRBV6-3 to TRBJ2-7; 7 positions agree with TRBD1. CDR1 and CDR2 (germline): MNHEY, SVGEGT. The CDR3 spans 14 residues. V lost 4 bases to trimming and J lost 2 bases; unmatched junction nucleotides: 5. CDR3 amino acids: CASSSTGAPYEQYF. For the CDR3, the DNA is TGTGCCAGCAGTTCTACAGGGGCGCCCTACGAGCAGTACTTC.

The chain carries TRBV5-5 and TRBJ1-6; the D is unclear. CDR3 length: 16 amino acids. Germline loops: CDR1 SGHKS, CDR2 YYEKEE (reference sequence). Trimming pared 4 bases from V and 10 bases from J, leaving 21 bases between. The CDR3: CASSPEFKLKGSPLHF. The CDR3 nucleotides are TGTGCCAGCAGCCCGGAATTCAAGTTAAAGGGATCACCCCTCCACTTT. Using reference TRBV5-5 and TRBJ1-6 for the parts outside the CDR3, the full variable domain is DAGVTQSPTHLIKTRGQQVTLRCSPISGHKSVSWYQQVLGQGPQFIFQYYEKEERGRGNFPDRFSARQFPNYSSELNVNALLLGDSALYLCASSPEFKLKGSPLHFGNGTRLTVT.

This rearrangement joins TRBV12-3 or TRBV12-4 to TRBJ2-7; 8 nucleotides agree with TRBD2. V lost 6 bases, J lost 2 bases, and 9 bases stayed unmatched. The CDR3 has 15 residues. In DNA form, the CDR3 reads TGTGCCAGCAGCCTCGGTATAGCGGGGCCCTACGAGCAGTACTTC. Protein: CASSLGIAGPYEQYF.

The rearrangement joins TRBV20-1 to TRBJ1-1, with 10 bases identical to TRBD1. The CDR3 is 15 amino acids. With V trimmed by 6 bases and J by 4 bases, 11 bases remained unmatched. Germline V CDR1 and CDR2: DFQATT, SNEGSKA (reference sequence). The CDR3 protein is CSATRDRGMFTEAFF. In DNA, the CDR3 is TGCAGTGCAACCCGGGACAGGGGTATGTTCACTGAAGCTTTCTTT.

V and J are TRBV6-2 or TRBV6-3 and TRBJ1-6; TRBD1 matches at 7 bases. Per germline, CDR1 MNHEY and CDR2 SVGEGT. CDR3 size: 14 residues. J was trimmed by 5 bases and V by 8 bases; bases with no gene match: 6. The CDR3 region is CASLRTGDNSPLHF. CDR3 coding DNA: TGTGCCAGCCTTCGGACAGGTGATAATTCACCCCTCCACTTT.

In its sample, this clonotype was seen many times. The chain couples TRBV4-1 to TRBJ2-4; tentatively, D is TRBD1 or TRBD2 (5 bases each). The CDR3 is 16 residues long. Trimming removed 0 bases from V and 1 base from J, with 10 bases in between. Looked up from germline, CDR1 is MGHRA and CDR2 is YSYEKL. The DNA for the CDR3 is TGCGCCAGCAGCCAAGAGGGGGTTCGGGCCAAAAACATTCAGTACTTC. This encodes CASSQEGVRAKNIQYF.

This clonotype was counted many times. The chain links TRBV12-3 or TRBV12-4 to TRBJ2-5; either TRBD1 or TRBD2 may fit D (6 bases each). The V and J ends lost 2 bases and 2 bases respectively, with 18 bases between them. The length of the CDR3 is 17 residues. This CDR3 is CASSLRGTHLLQETQYF. In nucleotides, the CDR3 is TGTGCCAGCAGTTTACGGGGGACACATCTCCTTCAAGAGACCCAGTACTTC.

In this sample, this clonotype turned up many times. This sequence joins TRBV6-1 and TRBJ2-1; tentative D call: TRBD2 (7 bases). Trimming removed 1 base from V and 2 bases from J, with 12 bases in between. In germline, CDR1 is MNHNS, CDR2 SASEGT. The CDR3 sequence is 16 residues long. The DNA of the CDR3 is TGTGCCAGCAGTGAAGGGGGCGGGGGCCCCTACAATGAGCAGTTCTTC. Encoded protein: CASSEGGGGPYNEQFF.

This clonotype showed up many times. The chain is built from TRBV11-2 and TRBJ2-3, with D tentatively TRBD2 (5 bases). Between the trimmed V and J ends, which lost 1 base and 4 bases, there was a span of 15 bases. The CDR3 length is 16 residues. From germline, CDR1 is SGHAT and CDR2 FQNNGV. The CDR3 protein is CASSLGLAIHADTQYF. CDR3 nucleotides: TGTGCCAGCAGCTTAGGATTAGCGATCCACGCAGATACGCAGTATTTT.

About this clonotype itself: A much larger clone is a single base away; this may be a read error. The chain employs TRBV7-2 and TRBJ1-5, with D possibly being TRBD1 (5 bases). Trimming left V 4 bases short and J 7 bases short, with 14 bases between. The germline V gene has CDR1 SGHTA and CDR2 FQGNSA. The CDR3 has 14 residues. CDR3 sequence: CASSWEGSGQPQHF. The CDR3 nucleotides read TGTGCCAGCAGCTGGGAAGGGTCAGGGCAGCCCCAGCATTTT. Complete variable domain (other parts from reference TRBV7-2 and TRBJ1-5): GAGVSQSPSNKVTEKGKDVELRCDPISGHTALYWYRQSLGQGLEFLIYFQGNSAPDKSGLPSDRFSAERTGGSVSTLTIQRTQQEDSAVYLCASSWEGSGQPQHFGDGTRLSIL.

This clonotype was counted only a few times. The chain recombines TRBV6-5 with TRBJ1-6; D may be TRBD1 (5 bases). Germline CDR1 and CDR2: MNHEY and SVGAGI. The CDR3 runs to 14 residues. V dropped 5 bases and J dropped 9 bases, with 14 bases sitting between them. The CDR3 region is CASSHRGGGSPLHF. CDR3 nucleotide sequence: TGTGCCAGCAGTCACCGGGGGGGAGGTTCACCCCTCCACTTT.